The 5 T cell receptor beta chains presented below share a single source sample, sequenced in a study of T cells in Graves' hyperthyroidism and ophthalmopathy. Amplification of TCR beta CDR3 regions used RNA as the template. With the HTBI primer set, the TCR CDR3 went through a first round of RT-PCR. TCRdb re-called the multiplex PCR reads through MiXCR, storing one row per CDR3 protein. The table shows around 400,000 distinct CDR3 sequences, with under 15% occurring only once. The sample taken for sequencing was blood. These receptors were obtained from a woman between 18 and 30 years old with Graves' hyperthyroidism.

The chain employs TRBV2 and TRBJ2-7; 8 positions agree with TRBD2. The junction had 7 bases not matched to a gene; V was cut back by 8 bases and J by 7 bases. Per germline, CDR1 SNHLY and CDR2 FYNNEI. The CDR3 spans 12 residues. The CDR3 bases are TGTGCCAGCCTTGGACTAGCTAGTGAGCAGTACTTC. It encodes CASLGLASEQYF. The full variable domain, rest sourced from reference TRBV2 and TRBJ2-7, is EPEVTQTPSHQVTQMGQEVILRCVPISNHLYFYWYRQILGQKVEFLVSFYNNEISEKSEIFDDQFSVERPDGSNFTLKIRSTKLEDSAMYFCASLGLASEQYFGPGTRLTVT.

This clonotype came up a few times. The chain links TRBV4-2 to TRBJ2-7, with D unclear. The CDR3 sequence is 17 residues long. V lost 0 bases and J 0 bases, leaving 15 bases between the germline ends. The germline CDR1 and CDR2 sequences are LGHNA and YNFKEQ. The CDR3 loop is CASSQDRAAARSYEQYF. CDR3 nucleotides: TGTGCCAGCAGCCAAGATAGGGCAGCCGCCCGCTCCTACGAGCAGTACTTC.

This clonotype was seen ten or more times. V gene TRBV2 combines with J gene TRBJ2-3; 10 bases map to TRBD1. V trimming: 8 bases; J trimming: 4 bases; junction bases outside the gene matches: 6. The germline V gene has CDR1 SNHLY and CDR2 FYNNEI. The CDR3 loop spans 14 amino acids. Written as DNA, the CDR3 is TGTGCCAGCCTCGACAGGGGGCGGGCAGATACGCAGTATTTT. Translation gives CASLDRGRADTQYF.

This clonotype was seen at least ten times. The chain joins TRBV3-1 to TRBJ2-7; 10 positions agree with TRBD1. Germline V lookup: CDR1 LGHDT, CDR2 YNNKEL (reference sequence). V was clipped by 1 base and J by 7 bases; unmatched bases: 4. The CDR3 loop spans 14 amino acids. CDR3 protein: CASSQGGTGEEQYF. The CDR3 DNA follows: TGTGCCAGCAGCCAAGGTGGGACAGGGGAGGAGCAGTACTTC.

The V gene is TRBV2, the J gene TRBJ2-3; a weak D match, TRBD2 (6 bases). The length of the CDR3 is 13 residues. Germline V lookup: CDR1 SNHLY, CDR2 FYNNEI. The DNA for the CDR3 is TGTGCAGACGGGGGTCGTAGCACAGATACGCAGTATTTT. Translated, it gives CADGGRSTDTQYF.